The rows below give T cell receptor beta chains drawn from one sample of a study of identical twins. TCRdb re-derived calls from the 5' RACE reads in MiXCR, one entry per CDR3 protein. The table lists more than 1.5 million distinct CDR3 sequences, under 35% of them singletons. The sample taken for sequencing was cord blood. The receptors derive from a newborn girl in good health. The CDR3 runs from the conserved cysteine through the conserved F or W. The order of the fields is D gene, J gene, clone size, V gene, CDR3 DNA, CDR3 protein. A D gene is named only where the DNA matches it firmly. Clone size is given for some rows only: seen once, a few or many times, or a class if the clone is expanded.

D: .
J: TRBJ1-5
size: few
V: TRBV28
DNA: TGTGCCAGCAGCGAGCAGGACCGTAGCAATCAGCCCCAGCATTTT
CDR3: CASSEQDRSNQPQHF

D: .
J: TRBJ2-1
size: .
V: TRBV7-8
DNA: TGTGCCAGCAGCCCCTCCTTAGAAGAGACCCAGTTCTTC
CDR3: CASSPSLEETQFF

D: .
J: TRBJ2-1
size: few
V: TRBV6-5
DNA: TGTGCCAGCAGTTACTCGTTCCCCCCCAATGAGCAGTTCTTC
CDR3: CASSYSFPPNEQFF

D: TRBD1
J: TRBJ2-3
size: few
V: TRBV27
DNA: TGTGCCAGCAGCGACGCCGGGACAGGGAGGAATACGCAGTATTTT
CDR3: CASSDAGTGRNTQYF

D: TRBD1
J: TRBJ2-3
size: many
V: TRBV12-3/TRBV12-4
DNA: TGTGCCAGCACCGACAGGGGCGATACGCAGTATTTT
CDR3: CASTDRGDTQYF

D: .
J: TRBJ1-1
size: few
V: TRBV20-1
DNA: TGCAGTGCTAAATTCGGGGGTCCAACTGAAGCTTTCTTT
CDR3: CSAKFGGPTEAFF

D: TRBD1
J: TRBJ1-4
size: .
V: TRBV7-9
DNA: TGTGCCAGCAGCTCATGGCGGGGACAGCGTAATGAAAAACTGTTTTTT
CDR3: CASSSWRGQRNEKLFF

D: .
J: TRBJ1-6
size: .
V: TRBV7-2
DNA: TGTGCCAGCAGCTTAGCTGCAGGGCTGCGTAATTCACCCCCCCACTTT
CDR3: CASSLAAGLRNSPPHF

D: .
J: TRBJ2-1
size: .
V: TRBV2
DNA: TGTGCCAGCAGTGAACTACCGGGGCTCTTCTACAATGAGCAGTTCTTC
CDR3: CASSELPGLFYNEQFF

D: .
J: TRBJ1-5
size: .
V: TRBV4-2
DNA: TGTGCCTGCAGCCAAGATGGAAAGAGGGGACCCCAGCATTTT
CDR3: CACSQDGKRGPQHF

D: .
J: TRBJ1-5
size: few
V: TRBV29-1
DNA: TGCAGCGTTAGGTGGCAGGGTTTAAATCAGCCCCAGCATTTT
CDR3: CSVRWQGLNQPQHF

D: TRBD1
J: TRBJ2-1
size: .
V: TRBV7-2
DNA: TGTGCCAGCAGCTTTGTCGGGACAGGGGGCGCTAATAGGAAGTTCTTC
CDR3: CASSFVGTGGANRKFF

D: .
J: TRBJ2-7
size: few
V: TRBV30
DNA: TGTGCCTGGAGGGAAAAGGGGACCTACGAGCAGTACTTC
CDR3: CAWREKGTYEQYF

D: .
J: TRBJ2-1
size: few
V: TRBV4-1
DNA: TGCGCCAGCAGCCAAGATCTCTGGGTAGGGTACAATGAGCAGTTCTTC
CDR3: CASSQDLWVGYNEQFF

D: .
J: TRBJ1-1
size: .
V: TRBV20-1
DNA: TGCAGTGCTAGGCCCCATAATCAATGGGGCGACGCTGAAGCTTTCTTT
CDR3: CSARPHNQWGDAEAFF

D: .
J: TRBJ1-2
size: .
V: TRBV2
DNA: TGTGCCAGCAGTGGCGTTCGGGGTGACTATGGCTACACCTTC
CDR3: CASSGVRGDYGYTF

D: .
J: TRBJ2-3
size: .
V: TRBV12-3/TRBV12-4
DNA: TGTGCCAGCAGTTTAAGGGCTCTTTGGGGCCCTAGCACAGATACGCAGTATTTT
CDR3: CASSLRALWGPSTDTQYF

D: .
J: TRBJ2-1
size: many
V: TRBV5-1
DNA: TGCGCCAGCAGCTTAGTCGGACAGCGGACTGTCAATGAGCAGTTCTTC
CDR3: CASSLVGQRTVNEQFF

D: .
J: TRBJ2-7
size: few
V: TRBV20-1
DNA: TGCAGTGGAAAGCAACCAAGAGGAAACTACGAGCAGTACTTC
CDR3: CSGKQPRGNYEQYF

D: TRBD1
J: TRBJ2-4
size: many
V: TRBV28
DNA: TGTGCCAGCACAACAGGGGTGAGAAACATTCAGTACTTC
CDR3: CASTTGVRNIQYF

D: TRBD2
J: TRBJ2-1
size: few
V: TRBV25-1
DNA: TGTGCCAGCAGTGAGCTTACCGGACTAGCGGAGAACAATGAGCAGTTCTTC
CDR3: CASSELTGLAENNEQFF

D: .
J: TRBJ2-3
size: few
V: TRBV20-1
DNA: TGCAGTGCTAGAGTCAGCACGGGGACCACAGATACGCAGTATTTT
CDR3: CSARVSTGTTDTQYF

D: .
J: TRBJ2-7
size: few
V: TRBV7-2
DNA: TGTGCCAGCAGCTTAATTGCCCCCTACGAGCAGTACTTC
CDR3: CASSLIAPYEQYF

D: TRBD1
J: TRBJ2-7
size: few
V: TRBV6-5
DNA: TGTGCCAGCAGTTACTCGGGGACAGGAGTCTCCTACGAGCAGTACTTC
CDR3: CASSYSGTGVSYEQYF

D: .
J: TRBJ2-2
size: few
V: TRBV10-3
DNA: TGTGCCATCAGTGATCCCCGGGAAAACACCGGGGAGCTGTTTTTT
CDR3: CAISDPRENTGELFF

D: TRBD2
J: TRBJ2-3
size: many
V: TRBV12-3/TRBV12-4
DNA: TGTGCCAGCAGTCTAGCGGGGGGGCCCGGTACGCAGTATTTT
CDR3: CASSLAGGPGTQYF

D: TRBD1
J: TRBJ2-4
size: .
V: TRBV20-1
DNA: TGCAGTGCATCCGGGACAGGGGGAAGCATTCAGTACTTC
CDR3: CSASGTGGSIQYF

D: .
J: TRBJ2-2
size: .
V: TRBV7-9
DNA: TGTGCCAGCAGCTCCACTACGAGGGCCGGGGAGCTGTTTTTT
CDR3: CASSSTTRAGELFF

D: TRBD2
J: TRBJ2-7
size: .
V: TRBV27
DNA: TGTGCCAGCAGTGTATTGCGGGAGAAGGACGAGCAGTACTTC
CDR3: CASSVLREKDEQYF

D: .
J: TRBJ2-2
size: .
V: TRBV5-1
DNA: TGCGCCAGCAGCGCCTTAACAGGGAACACCGGGGAGCTGTTTTTT
CDR3: CASSALTGNTGELFF

D: TRBD2
J: TRBJ2-5
size: few
V: TRBV11-2
DNA: TGTGCCAGCAGCTCGCGACTAGCGGGGCGTCAAGAGACCCAGTACTTC
CDR3: CASSSRLAGRQETQYF

D: TRBD1
J: TRBJ1-4
size: .
V: TRBV25-1
DNA: TGTGCCAGCAGTGGGACAGGGGGCAGTAGGGGGAAACTGTTTTTT
CDR3: CASSGTGGSRGKLFF

D: .
J: TRBJ2-3
size: few
V: TRBV20-1
DNA: TGCAGTGCTCGGGGAGGTCGAAGTCCAGATACGCAGTATTTT
CDR3: CSARGGRSPDTQYF

D: .
J: TRBJ1-4
size: .
V: TRBV3-1
DNA: TGTGCCAGCAGCCACCATGCGGGCGGTGAAAAACTGTTTTTT
CDR3: CASSHHAGGEKLFF

D: TRBD2
J: TRBJ2-7
size: .
V: TRBV20-1
DNA: TGCAGTGCGGGGACTAGTATCTACGAGCAGTACTTC
CDR3: CSAGTSIYEQYF

D: .
J: TRBJ1-2
size: .
V: TRBV7-2
DNA: TGTGCCAGCACCTCGGAGGTGGGGAACTATGGCTACACCTTC
CDR3: CASTSEVGNYGYTF

D: TRBD2
J: TRBJ2-1
size: .
V: TRBV7-9
DNA: TGTGCCAGCAGCTTAGGACTAGCGCAGAGCTCCTACAATGAGCAGTTCTTC
CDR3: CASSLGLAQSSYNEQFF

D: .
J: TRBJ2-1
size: .
V: TRBV12-3/TRBV12-4
DNA: TGTGCCAGCAATCAACCCCCCCCGGTCGTGGAGAACAATGAGCAGTTCTTC
CDR3: CASNQPPPVVENNEQFF

D: .
J: TRBJ2-7
size: .
V: TRBV27
DNA: TGTGCCAGCAGTTTACAGGCCTTTAAGGAGCAGTACTTC
CDR3: CASSLQAFKEQYF

D: TRBD1
J: TRBJ2-4
size: .
V: TRBV6-6
DNA: TGTGCCAGCAGCCGTACCACAGGGGAAGCCAAAAACATTCAGTACTTC
CDR3: CASSRTTGEAKNIQYF

D: .
J: TRBJ2-7
size: few
V: TRBV2
DNA: TGTGCCAGCACCACGGGAGTTCCCGACGAGCAGTACTTC
CDR3: CASTTGVPDEQYF

D: .
J: TRBJ2-7
size: .
V: TRBV14
DNA: TGTGCCAGCAGCCAAAGAAGCTCCTACAATGAGCAGTACTTC
CDR3: CASSQRSSYNEQYF

D: .
J: TRBJ2-1
size: .
V: TRBV24-1
DNA: TGTGCCACCCGGGGCGAGGCCTACAATGAGCAGTTCTTC
CDR3: CATRGEAYNEQFF

D: .
J: TRBJ2-7
size: .
V: TRBV20-1
DNA: TGCAGTGCTTATACTCCAGGACGGGGTTTGTACGAGCAGTACTTC
CDR3: CSAYTPGRGLYEQYF

D: .
J: TRBJ1-2
size: few
V: TRBV20-1
DNA: TGCAGTGCGAAAGGGGCGACCTATGGCTACACCTTC
CDR3: CSAKGATYGYTF

D: TRBD2
J: TRBJ2-7
size: few
V: TRBV5-6
DNA: TGTGCCGGCAGCTGGGTTAGCGGGACGCCCTACGAGCAGTACTTC
CDR3: CAGSWVSGTPYEQYF

D: TRBD2
J: TRBJ2-1
size: .
V: TRBV10-3
DNA: TGTGCCATCAGTGAGTCGTTTAGCGGGGCCTCTTACAATGAGCAGTTCTTC
CDR3: CAISESFSGASYNEQFF

D: TRBD1
J: TRBJ1-2
size: few
V: TRBV10-2
DNA: TGCGCCAGCATACCGGGACAGGGTGCCACCGCTAACTATGGCTACACCTTC
CDR3: CASIPGQGATANYGYTF

D: .
J: TRBJ1-5
size: .
V: TRBV20-1
DNA: TGCAGTGCTAGAGTCGGGGCGGTCGGGCAGCCCCAGCATTTT
CDR3: CSARVGAVGQPQHF

D: TRBD1
J: TRBJ2-3
size: few
V: TRBV18
DNA: TGTGCCAGCGTACCGGGACAGGGTTCAGATACGCAGTATTTT
CDR3: CASVPGQGSDTQYF

D: TRBD2
J: TRBJ2-7
size: .
V: TRBV12-3/TRBV12-4
DNA: TGTGCCAGCAGTCTTATGGGACTAGGACGAGGGCAGTACTTC
CDR3: CASSLMGLGRGQYF

D: TRBD1
J: TRBJ1-6
size: few
V: TRBV12-3/TRBV12-4
DNA: TGTGCCAGCAGTTCGGGACAGGGGACCTCACCCCTCCACTTT
CDR3: CASSSGQGTSPLHF